The sample holds one count of the clone carrying this T cell receptor (beta chain). This sample was taken from a study of OX40 agonist ivuxolimab in advanced cancers. Generated by immunoSEQ multiplex PCR, the TCRdb table keeps only in-frame clones and is missing some. The sample shows roughly 70,000 clones, about 93% of them seen only once. Germline assignment: CDR1 MNHEY and CDR2 SVGAGI. J gave up 3 bases and V 3 bases, and 4 bases lay outside the gene matches. The CDR3 is 14 residues long. The receptor was isolated from an adult with an advanced solid tumor such as melanoma, head and neck, liver or kidney cancer. Here the sequenced sample was CD4+ or CD8+ T cells sorted from blood, taken in a trial of the OX40 agonist ivuxolimab. This chain uses TRBV6-5 with TRBJ2-7, with 8 bases fitting TRBD1. This CDR3 is CASSYRGQVYEQYF. The CDR3 DNA follows: TGTGCCAGCAGTTATAGGGGACAGGTCTACGAGCAGTACTTC.